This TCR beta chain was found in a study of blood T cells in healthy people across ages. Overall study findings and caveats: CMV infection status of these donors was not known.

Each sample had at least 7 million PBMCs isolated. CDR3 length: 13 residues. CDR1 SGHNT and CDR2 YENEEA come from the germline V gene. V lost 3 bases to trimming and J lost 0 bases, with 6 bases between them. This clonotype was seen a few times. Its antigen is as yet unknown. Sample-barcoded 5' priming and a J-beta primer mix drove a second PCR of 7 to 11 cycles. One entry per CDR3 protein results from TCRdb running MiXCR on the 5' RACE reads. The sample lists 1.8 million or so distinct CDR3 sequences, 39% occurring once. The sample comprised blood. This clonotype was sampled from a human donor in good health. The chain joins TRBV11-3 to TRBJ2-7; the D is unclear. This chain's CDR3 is CASSFMSSYEQYF. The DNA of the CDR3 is TGTGCCAGCAGCTTCATGAGCTCCTACGAGCAGTACTTC.